The source of this T cell receptor beta chain is a study of T-cell reconstitution after alpha-beta-depleted transplantation in children. Study-wide points: In patients about two months after transplant, alpha-beta T cells reportedly arose from several hundred expanded graft clones. The study traced high day-60 TCRbeta diversity in some patients to surviving recipient T cells and thymic progenitors. Newly produced T cells mostly provided counts and TCRbeta diversity after one year, as hyperexpanded clones declined.

TCRbeta library preparation incorporated unique molecular identifiers. TCRdb re-called the PCR reads with MiXCR, one entry per CDR3 protein. The data hold 700,000 to 950,000 distinct CDR3 sequences, with 16% observed a single time. With 3 bases removed from V and 9 bases from J, the gap between germline ends came to 12 bases. The CDR3 is made up of 13 amino acids. This clonotype was seen repeatedly, ten times or more. Its antigen is unknown. This clonotype originated in a male patient younger than 18 who had a stem cell transplant for acute lymphoblastic leukemia, so the T cells may come from the graft donor. The sequences come from PBMCs, mostly from graft donor cells, collected 360 days after TCRalphabeta/CD19-depleted stem cell transplant. The chain combines TRBV12-3 or TRBV12-4 with TRBJ2-1; D tentatively reads TRBD1 or TRBD2 (5 bases each). The chain's CDR3 is CASSLRGVGEQFF. CDR3 nucleotide sequence: TGTGCCAGCAGTTTGAGAGGGGTAGGTGAGCAGTTCTTC.